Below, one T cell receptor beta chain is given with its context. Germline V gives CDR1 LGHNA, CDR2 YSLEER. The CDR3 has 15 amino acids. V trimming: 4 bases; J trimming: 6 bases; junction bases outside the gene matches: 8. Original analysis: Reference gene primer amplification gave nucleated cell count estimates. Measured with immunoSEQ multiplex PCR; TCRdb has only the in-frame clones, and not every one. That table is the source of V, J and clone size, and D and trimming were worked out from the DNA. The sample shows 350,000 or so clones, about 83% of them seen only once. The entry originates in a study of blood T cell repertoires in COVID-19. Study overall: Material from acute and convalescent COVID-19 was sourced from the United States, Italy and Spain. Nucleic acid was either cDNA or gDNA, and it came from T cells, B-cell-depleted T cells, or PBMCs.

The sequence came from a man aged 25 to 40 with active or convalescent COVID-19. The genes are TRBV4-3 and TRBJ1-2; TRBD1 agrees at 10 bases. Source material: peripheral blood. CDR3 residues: CASSLKIGTGDGYTF. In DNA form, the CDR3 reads TGCGCCAGCAGCCTAAAGATAGGGACAGGGGATGGCTACACCTTC.